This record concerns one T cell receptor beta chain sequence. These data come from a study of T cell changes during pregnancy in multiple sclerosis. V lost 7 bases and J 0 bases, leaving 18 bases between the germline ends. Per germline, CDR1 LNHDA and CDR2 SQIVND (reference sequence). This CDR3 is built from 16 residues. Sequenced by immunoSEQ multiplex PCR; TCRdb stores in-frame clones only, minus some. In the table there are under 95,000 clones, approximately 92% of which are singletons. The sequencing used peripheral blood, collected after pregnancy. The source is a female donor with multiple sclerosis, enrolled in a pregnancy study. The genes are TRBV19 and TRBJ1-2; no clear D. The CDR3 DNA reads TGTGCCAGTATTTACACCCCAGCGGCATCTAACTATGGCTACACCTTC. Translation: CASIYTPAASNYGYTF.